The present TCR beta chain was sequenced within a study of OX40 agonist ivuxolimab in advanced cancers. Study details: Every 2 weeks, patients received ivuxolimab intravenously, dosed at 0.01 to 10 mg/kg. Partial responses, seen in three patients, involved one hepatocellular carcinoma and two cutaneous melanomas. Study conclusions and caveats: The CD4+ and CD8+ T cells in the blood had expanded clonally by week 6 at 0.1 to 3.0 mg/kg. Antigen targets of the expanded peripheral T cells went undetermined.

Germline-derived CDR1 and CDR2 are SGHVS and FQNEAQ. Losses at the gene ends were 8 bases for V and 0 bases for J; bases not matched to a gene: 2. This CDR3 comprises 13 residues. A note on this clone: The antigen remains undetermined.

Profiled with immunoSEQ multiplex PCR; TCRdb holds only in-frame clones, not every one. Among more than 60,000 clones listed, roughly 80% were seen once. This specimen was CD4+ or CD8+ T cells sorted from blood, taken in a trial of the OX40 agonist ivuxolimab. This TCR derives from an adult with an advanced solid tumor such as melanoma, head and neck, liver or kidney cancer. The chain combines TRBV7-8 with TRBJ2-7, with TRBD2 matching 9 bases. Written as DNA, the CDR3 is TGTGCCAGCTCTAGCGGGAACTCCTACGAGCAGTACTTC. Translating gives CASSSGNSYEQYF.